The clone carrying this TCR beta chain has at least ten counts. Its antigen is unidentified. Trimming removed 0 bases from V and 4 bases from J, with 9 bases in between. Germline-derived CDR1 and CDR2 are GTSNPN and SVGIG (reference sequence). The CDR3 sequence is 13 residues long. Using RNA transcripts, the TCR beta CDR3 regions were amplified. The authors performed first-round RT-PCR with HTBI primers and then a second-round multiplex PCR. TCRdb reprocessed the multiplex PCR reads via MiXCR and lists one record per CDR3 protein. This sample has roughly 480,000 distinct CDR3 sequences, with about 15% found just once. CAS ≥3, NOSPECS ≥4, moderate-to-severe activity and duration under 3 months marked donors with ophthalmopathy. Certain patients, namely those with other autoimmune diseases, uncontrolled infections, pregnancy or lactation, were excluded. This sample was taken from a study of Graves' ophthalmopathy and Graves' hyperthyroidism.

Study conclusions and caveats: Among expanded thyroid clonotypes above 0.001 frequency, most also occurred in blood.

The chain couples TRBV30 to TRBJ1-1, with D possibly matching TRBD1 (5 bases). This clonotype was obtained from a woman aged 25-40 years with Graves' ophthalmopathy. Sequenced: blood. The CDR3 protein is CAWSVQVSTEAFF. Written as DNA, the CDR3 is TGTGCCTGGAGTGTACAGGTCAGCACTGAAGCTTTCTTT. The variable domain in full, with the rest retrieved from reference TRBV30 and TRBJ1-1, is SQTIHQWPATLVQPVGSPLSLECTVEGTSNPNLYWYRQAAGRGLQLLFYSVGIGQISSEVPQNLSASRPQDRQFILSSKKLLLSDSGFYLCAWSVQVSTEAFFGQGTRLTVV.